The sequence of this TCR beta chain was determined in a study of blood T cell repertoires in COVID-19. Study in general: Acute and convalescent COVID-19 samples came from the United States, Italy and Spain.

The ends lost 5 bases at V and 1 base at J; junction bases unmatched: 5. This CDR3 is built from 15 residues. CDR1 is SGHTA, CDR2 FQGTGA, per germline. Assay: immunoSEQ multiplex PCR; the TCRdb copy retains only in-frame clones and omits some. The sample records tens of thousands of clones, approximately 86% being singletons. Input material: peripheral blood. This receptor was obtained from a man in his fifties with active or convalescent COVID-19. V and J are TRBV7-3 and TRBJ2-1; TRBD2 aligns across 7 bases. For the CDR3, the DNA is TGTGCCAGCAGCCCCAATAGCGGGTCCTACAATGAGCAGTTCTTC. Protein sequence: CASSPNSGSYNEQFF.